This TCR beta chain was identified during a study of blood T cell repertoires in COVID-19. The overall study: Samples taken during acute and convalescent COVID-19 were collected in the United States, Italy and Spain. The analysed material was cDNA or gDNA that came from T cells, B-cell-depleted T cells, or PBMCs.

CDR3 length: 12 residues. In germline, CDR1 is LGHNA, CDR2 YNFKEQ. J lost 6 bases, V lost 2 bases, and 0 bases had no gene match. In the original workflow: Scientists estimated how many nucleated cells there were by amplifying reference gene primers. Data came from immunoSEQ multiplex PCR; TCRdb stores just in-frame clones and leaves some out. The V and J calls and the clone size are those of that table, but D and trimming were determined from the DNA. The repertoire consists of just under 90,000 clones, with 90% occurring once and the leading ten covering about 1.8%. The V call is TRBV4-2, the J call TRBJ1-2, with 7 nucleotides matching TRBD1. This sequence was found in a man in his fifties or sixties with acute or convalescent COVID-19. Sample: peripheral blood. The chain's CDR3 is CASSQQGDGYTF. The CDR3 nucleotides read TGTGCCAGCAGCCAACAGGGGGATGGCTACACCTTC.